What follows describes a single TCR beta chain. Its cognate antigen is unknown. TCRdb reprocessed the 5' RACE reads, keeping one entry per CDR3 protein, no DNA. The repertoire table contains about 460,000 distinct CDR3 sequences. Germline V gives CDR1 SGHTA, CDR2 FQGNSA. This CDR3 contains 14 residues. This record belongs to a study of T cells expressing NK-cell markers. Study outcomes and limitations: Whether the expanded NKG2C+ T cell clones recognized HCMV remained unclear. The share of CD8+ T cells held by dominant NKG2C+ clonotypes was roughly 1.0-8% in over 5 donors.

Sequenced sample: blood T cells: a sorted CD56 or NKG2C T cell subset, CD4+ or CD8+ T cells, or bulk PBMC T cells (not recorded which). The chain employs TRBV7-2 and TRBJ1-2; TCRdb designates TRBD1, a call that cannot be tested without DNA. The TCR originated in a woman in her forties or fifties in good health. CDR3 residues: CASSSPSGTEGYTF.